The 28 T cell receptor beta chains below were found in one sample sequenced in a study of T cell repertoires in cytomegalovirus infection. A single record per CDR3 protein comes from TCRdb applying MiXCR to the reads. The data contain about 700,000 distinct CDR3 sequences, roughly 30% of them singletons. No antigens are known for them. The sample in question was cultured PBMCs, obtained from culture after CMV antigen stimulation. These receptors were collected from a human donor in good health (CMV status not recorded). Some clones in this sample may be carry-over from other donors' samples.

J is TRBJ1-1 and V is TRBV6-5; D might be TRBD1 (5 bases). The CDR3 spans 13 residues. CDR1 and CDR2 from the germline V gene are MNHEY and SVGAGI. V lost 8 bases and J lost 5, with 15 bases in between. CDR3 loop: CASAGLRKTEAFF. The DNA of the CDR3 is TGTGCCAGCGCAGGGTTAAGAAAAACTGAAGCTTTCTTT.

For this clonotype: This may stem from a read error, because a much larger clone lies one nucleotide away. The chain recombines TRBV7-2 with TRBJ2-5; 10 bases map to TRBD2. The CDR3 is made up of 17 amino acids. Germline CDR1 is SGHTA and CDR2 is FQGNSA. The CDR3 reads CACSPRGLAEYQETQYF. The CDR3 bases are TGTGCCTGCAGTCCCCGAGGACTAGCGGAGTACCAAGAGACCCAGTACTTC.

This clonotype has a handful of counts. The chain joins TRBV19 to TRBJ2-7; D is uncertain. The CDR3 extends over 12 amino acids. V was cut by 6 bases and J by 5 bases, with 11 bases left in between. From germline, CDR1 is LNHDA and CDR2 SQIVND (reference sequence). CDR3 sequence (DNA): TGTGCCAGTAGCCGACAATACGACGAGCAGTACTTC. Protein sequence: CASSRQYDEQYF.

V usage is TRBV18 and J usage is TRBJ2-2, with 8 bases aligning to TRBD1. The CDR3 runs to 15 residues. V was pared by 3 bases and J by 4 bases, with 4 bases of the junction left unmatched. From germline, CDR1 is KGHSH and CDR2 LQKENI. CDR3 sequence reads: CASSPQGAATGELFF. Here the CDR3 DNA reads TGTGCCAGCTCACCTCAGGGGGCGGCCACCGGGGAGCTGTTTTTT.

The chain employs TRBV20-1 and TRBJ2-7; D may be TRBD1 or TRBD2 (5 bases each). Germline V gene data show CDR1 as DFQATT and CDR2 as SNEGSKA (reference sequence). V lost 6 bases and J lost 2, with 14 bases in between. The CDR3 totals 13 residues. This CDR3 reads CSARGRVTYEQYF. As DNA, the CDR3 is TGCAGTGCCCGGGGCAGGGTAACCTACGAGCAGTACTTC.

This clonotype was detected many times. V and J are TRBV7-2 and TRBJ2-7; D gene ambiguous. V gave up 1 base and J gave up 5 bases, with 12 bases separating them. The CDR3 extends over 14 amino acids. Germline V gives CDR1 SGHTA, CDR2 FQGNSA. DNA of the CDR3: TGTGCCAGCAGCTTAGATTGGAGCACGGACGAGCAGTACTTC. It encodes CASSLDWSTDEQYF.

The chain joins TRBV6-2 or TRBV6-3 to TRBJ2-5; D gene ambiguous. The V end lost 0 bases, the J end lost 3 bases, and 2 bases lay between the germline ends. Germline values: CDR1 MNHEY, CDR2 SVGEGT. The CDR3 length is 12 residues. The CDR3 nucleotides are TGTGCCAGCAGTTACTCAGAAGAGACCCAGTACTTC. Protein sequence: CASSYSEETQYF.

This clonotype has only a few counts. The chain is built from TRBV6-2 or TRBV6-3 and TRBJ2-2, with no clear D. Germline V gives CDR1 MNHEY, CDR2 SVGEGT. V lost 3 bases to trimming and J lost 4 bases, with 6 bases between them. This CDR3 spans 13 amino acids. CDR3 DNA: TGTGCCAGCAGTTATTGGGGCACCGGGGAGCTGTTTTTT. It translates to CASSYWGTGELFF.

For the CDR3, the DNA is TGTGCCAGCAGTAACAGGGGCCAGACCCAGTACTTC. It encodes CASSNRGQTQYF. The chain recombines TRBV6-1 with TRBJ2-5; 7 nucleotides line up with TRBD1. CDR1 and CDR2 (germline): MNHNS, SASEGT. After removal of 5 bases from V and 6 bases from J, the junction contained 3 bases not matched to a gene. CDR3 size: 12 residues.

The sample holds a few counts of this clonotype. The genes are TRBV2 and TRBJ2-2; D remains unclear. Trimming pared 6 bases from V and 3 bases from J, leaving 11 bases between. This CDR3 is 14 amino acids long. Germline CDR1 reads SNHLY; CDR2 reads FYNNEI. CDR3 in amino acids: CASSRTSHTGELFF. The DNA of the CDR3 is TGTGCCAGCAGCCGCACATCTCACACCGGGGAGCTGTTTTTT.

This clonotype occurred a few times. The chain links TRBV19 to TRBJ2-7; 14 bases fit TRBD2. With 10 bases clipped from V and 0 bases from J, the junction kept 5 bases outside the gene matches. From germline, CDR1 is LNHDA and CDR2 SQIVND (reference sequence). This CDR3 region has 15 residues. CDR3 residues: CANPGLAGDSYEQYF. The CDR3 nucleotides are TGTGCCAATCCGGGACTAGCGGGAGACTCCTACGAGCAGTACTTC.

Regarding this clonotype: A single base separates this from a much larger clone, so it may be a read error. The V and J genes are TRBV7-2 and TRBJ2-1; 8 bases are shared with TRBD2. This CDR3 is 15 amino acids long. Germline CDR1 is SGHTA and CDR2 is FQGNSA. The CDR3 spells CASSSSGSIYNQQFF. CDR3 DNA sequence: TGTGCCAGCAGCTCAAGCGGGAGTATATACAATCAGCAGTTCTTC. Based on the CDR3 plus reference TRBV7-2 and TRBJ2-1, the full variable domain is GAGVSQSPSNKVTEKGKDVELRCDPISGHTALYWYRQSLGQGLEFLIYFQGNSAPDKSGLPSDRFSAERTGGSVSTLTIQRTQQEDSAVYLCASSSSGSIYNQQFFGPGTRLTVL.

CDR3 sequence: CSARVGGNTIYF. The CDR3 DNA sequence: TGCAGTGCTAGGGTCGGAGGAAACACCATATATTTT. This chain joins TRBV20-1 and TRBJ1-3; D is unresolved. The CDR3 totals 12 residues. With 3 bases removed from V and 4 bases from J, the gap between germline ends came to 7 bases. The V gene's germline CDR1 is DFQATT and CDR2 SNEGSKA (reference sequence).

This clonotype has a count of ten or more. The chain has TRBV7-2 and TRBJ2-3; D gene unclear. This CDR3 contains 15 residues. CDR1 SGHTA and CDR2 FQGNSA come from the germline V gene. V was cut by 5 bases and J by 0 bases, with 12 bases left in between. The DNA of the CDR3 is TGTGCCAGCAGCCCAGGACCTGACAGCACAGATACGCAGTATTTT. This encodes CASSPGPDSTDTQYF.

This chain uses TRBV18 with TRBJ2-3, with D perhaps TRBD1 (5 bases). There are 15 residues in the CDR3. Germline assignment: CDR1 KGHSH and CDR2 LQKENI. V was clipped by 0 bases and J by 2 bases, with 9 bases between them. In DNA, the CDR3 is TGTGCCAGCTCACCACCGGACACTATCACAGATACGCAGTATTTT. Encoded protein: CASSPPDTITDTQYF.

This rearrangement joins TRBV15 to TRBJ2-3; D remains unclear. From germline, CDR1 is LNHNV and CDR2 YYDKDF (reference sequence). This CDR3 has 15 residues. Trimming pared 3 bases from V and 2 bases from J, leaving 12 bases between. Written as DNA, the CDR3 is TGTGCCACCAGCAGGGGATTACTAAACACAGATACGCAGTATTTT. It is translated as CATSRGLLNTDTQYF.

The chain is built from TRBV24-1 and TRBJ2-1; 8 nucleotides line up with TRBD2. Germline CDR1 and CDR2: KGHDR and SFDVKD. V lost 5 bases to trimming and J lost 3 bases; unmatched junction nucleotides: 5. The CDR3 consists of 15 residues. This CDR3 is CATSAKLAVYNEQFF. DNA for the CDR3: TGTGCCACCAGTGCCAAACTAGCGGTCTACAATGAGCAGTTCTTC.

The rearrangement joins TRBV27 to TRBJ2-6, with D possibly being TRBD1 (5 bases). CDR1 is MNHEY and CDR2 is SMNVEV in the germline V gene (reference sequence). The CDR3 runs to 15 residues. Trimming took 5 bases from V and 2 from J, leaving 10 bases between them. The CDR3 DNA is TGTGCCAGCAGTCGATTAGGGGCTGGGGCCAACGTCCTGACTTTC. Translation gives CASSRLGAGANVLTF.

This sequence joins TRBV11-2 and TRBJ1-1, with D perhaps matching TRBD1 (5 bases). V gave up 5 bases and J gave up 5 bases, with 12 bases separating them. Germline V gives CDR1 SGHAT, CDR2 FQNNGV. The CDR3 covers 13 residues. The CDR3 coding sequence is TGTGCCAGCAGCACCGGGGCGCTGACTGAAGCTTTCTTT. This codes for CASSTGALTEAFF.

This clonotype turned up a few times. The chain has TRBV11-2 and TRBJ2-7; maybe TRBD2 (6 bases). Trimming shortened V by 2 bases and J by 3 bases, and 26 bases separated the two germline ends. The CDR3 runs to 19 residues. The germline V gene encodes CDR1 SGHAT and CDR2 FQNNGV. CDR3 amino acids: CASSLRSTPRVAESYEQYF. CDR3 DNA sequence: TGTGCCAGCAGCTTAAGAAGCACACCCCGGGTAGCGGAGAGCTACGAGCAGTACTTC.

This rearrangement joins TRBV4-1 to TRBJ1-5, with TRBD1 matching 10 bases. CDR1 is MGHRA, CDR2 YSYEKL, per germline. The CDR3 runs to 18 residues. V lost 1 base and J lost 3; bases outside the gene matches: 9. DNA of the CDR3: TGCGCCAGCAGCCAAGGTTTGCCGGGACAGGGGATCAATCAGCCCCAGCATTTT. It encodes CASSQGLPGQGINQPQHF.

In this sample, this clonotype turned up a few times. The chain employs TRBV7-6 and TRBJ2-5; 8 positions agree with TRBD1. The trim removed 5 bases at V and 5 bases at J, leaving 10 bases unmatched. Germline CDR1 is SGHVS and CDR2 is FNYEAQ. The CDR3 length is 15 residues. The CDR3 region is CASSAAGGWRETQYF. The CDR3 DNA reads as TGTGCCAGCAGCGCCGCAGGGGGCTGGCGGGAGACCCAGTACTTC.

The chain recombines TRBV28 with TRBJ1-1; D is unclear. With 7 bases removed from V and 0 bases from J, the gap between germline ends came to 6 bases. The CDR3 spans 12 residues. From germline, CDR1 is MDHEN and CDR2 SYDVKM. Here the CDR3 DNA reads TGTGCCAGCAAAGCTATGAACACTGAAGCTTTCTTT. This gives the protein CASKAMNTEAFF. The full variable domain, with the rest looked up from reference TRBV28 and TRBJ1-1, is DVKVTQSSRYLVKRTGEKVFLECVQDMDHENMFWYRQDPGLGLRLIYFSYDVKMKEKGDIPEGYSVSREKKERFSLILESASTNQTSMYLCASKAMNTEAFFGQGTRLTVV.

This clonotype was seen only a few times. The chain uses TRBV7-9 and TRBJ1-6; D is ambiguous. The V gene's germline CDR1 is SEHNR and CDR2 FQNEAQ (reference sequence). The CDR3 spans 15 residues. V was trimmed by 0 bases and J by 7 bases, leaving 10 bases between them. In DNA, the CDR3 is TGTGCCAGCAGCTTAGCCTTGGGCGCCAATTCACCCCTCCACTTT. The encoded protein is CASSLALGANSPLHF.

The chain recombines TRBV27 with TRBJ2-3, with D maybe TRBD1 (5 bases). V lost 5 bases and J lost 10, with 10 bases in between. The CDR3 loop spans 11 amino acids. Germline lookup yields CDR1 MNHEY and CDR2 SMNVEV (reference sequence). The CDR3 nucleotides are TGTGCCAGCAGTGACACAGGAGCGCAGTATTTT. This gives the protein CASSDTGAQYF.

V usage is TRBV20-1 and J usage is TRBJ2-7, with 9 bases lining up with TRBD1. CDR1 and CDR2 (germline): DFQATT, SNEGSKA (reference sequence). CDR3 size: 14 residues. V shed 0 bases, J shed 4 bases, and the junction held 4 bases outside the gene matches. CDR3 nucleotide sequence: TGCAGTGCTAGAGAACGGACAGGGGTGTACGAGCAGTACTTC. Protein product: CSARERTGVYEQYF.

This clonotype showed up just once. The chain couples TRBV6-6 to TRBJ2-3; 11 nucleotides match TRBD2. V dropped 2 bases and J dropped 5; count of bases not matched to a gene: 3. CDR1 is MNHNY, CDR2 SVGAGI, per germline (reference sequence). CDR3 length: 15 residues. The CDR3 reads CASSYPSGGKDTQYF. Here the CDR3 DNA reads TGTGCCAGCAGTTACCCTAGCGGGGGGAAAGATACGCAGTATTTT.

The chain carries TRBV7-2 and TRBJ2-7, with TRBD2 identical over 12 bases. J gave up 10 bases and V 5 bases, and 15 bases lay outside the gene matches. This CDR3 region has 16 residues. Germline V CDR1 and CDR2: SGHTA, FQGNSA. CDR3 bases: TGTGCCAGCAGCCCCCAAGGGACTAGCGGGCCGGCCGAACAGTACTTC. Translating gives CASSPQGTSGPAEQYF.